The 27 T cell receptor beta chains given below trace back to one sample, sequenced in a study of PD-1 blockade in classical Hodgkin lymphoma. Sequencing used immunoSEQ multiplex PCR; TCRdb keeps in-frame clones, though not all of them. This sample has 16,000 or so clones, with about 85% found just once. All patients experienced relapse after autologous stem cell transplantation, and brentuximab vedotin exposure was variable. Purified CD4+ T cells were obtained from thawed PBMCs through magnetic negative selection. The input for sequencing was CD4+ T cells from blood, taken at baseline. Receptors originate from a human donor with classical Hodgkin lymphoma.

The chain is built from TRBV29-1 and TRBJ2-7; unclear D gene. CDR1 is SQVTM and CDR2 is ANQGSEA in the germline V gene. This CDR3 is 14 amino acids long. V shed 7 bases and J shed 2 bases, with 18 bases lying between them. CDR3 residues: CSDHTASRAYEQYF. DNA of the CDR3: TGCAGCGATCATACCGCCTCTCGTGCCTACGAGCAGTACTTC.

The chain is built from TRBV18 and TRBJ2-1; TRBD2 matches at 13 bases. With 3 bases clipped from V and 5 bases from J, the junction kept 1 base outside the gene matches. The CDR3 sequence is 15 residues long. The germline V gene encodes CDR1 KGHSH and CDR2 LQKENI. CDR3 loop: CASSPGLAGDNEQFF. CDR3 sequence (DNA): TGTGCCAGCTCACCTGGACTAGCGGGGGACAATGAGCAGTTCTTC. Full variable domain (rest looked up from reference TRBV18 and TRBJ2-1): NAGVMQNPRHLVRRRGQEARLRCSPMKGHSHVYWYRQLPEEGLKFMVYLQKENIIDESGMPKERFSAEFPKEGPSILRIQQVVRGDSAAYFCASSPGLAGDNEQFFGPGTRLTVL.

This chain connects TRBV27 to TRBJ2-7; 9 bases map to TRBD1. The CDR3 runs to 15 residues. CDR1 is MNHEY and CDR2 is SMNVEV in the germline V gene (reference sequence). The V segment lost 4 bases and the J segment 1 base; nucleotides outside the gene matches: 5. CDR3 region: CASSYGQGTSYEQYF. DNA for the CDR3: TGTGCCAGCAGTTATGGACAGGGGACATCCTACGAGCAGTACTTC.

This chain connects TRBV5-1 to TRBJ2-2; D call uncertain. The CDR3 is 14 residues long. Germline lookup yields CDR1 SGHRS and CDR2 YFSETQ. Trimming left V 5 bases short and J 0 bases short, with 8 bases between. CDR3 region: CASRVQSNTGELFF. CDR3 coding DNA: TGCGCCAGCAGGGTACAGTCGAACACCGGGGAGCTGTTTTTT.

This rearrangement joins TRBV6-6 to TRBJ2-7; the match to TRBD1 covers 9 bases. Germline CDR1 MNHNY, CDR2 SVGAGI (reference sequence). Trimming took 0 bases from V and 5 from J; bases not matched to a gene: 5. The CDR3 consists of 15 residues. The CDR3 sequence is CASSYSGTGYNEQYF. CDR3 DNA: TGTGCCAGCAGTTACTCTGGGACAGGGTACAACGAGCAGTACTTC.

V is TRBV19 and J is TRBJ1-5; weak D call: TRBD1 (5 bases). Germline lookup yields CDR1 LNHDA and CDR2 SQIVND (reference sequence). V lost 3 bases and J 2 bases, leaving 14 bases between the germline ends. CDR3 length equals 16 residues. The CDR3 region has the DNA TGTGCCAGTAGTATGGGGGTCGCAAATGGCAATCAGCCCCAGCATTTT. Protein: CASSMGVANGNQPQHF.

This clone came up a few times. V is TRBV19 and J is TRBJ1-1, with D hard to call. The CDR3 has 14 amino acids. From germline, CDR1 is LNHDA and CDR2 SQIVND (reference sequence). V was clipped by 7 bases and J by 5 bases, with 17 bases between them. Here the CDR3 DNA reads TGTGCCAGTAAAGGCACATACGGTTCGACTGAAGCTTTCTTT. Residues: CASKGTYGSTEAFF.

The V gene is TRBV7-2, the J gene TRBJ1-6, with D possibly being TRBD1 (6 bases). The CDR3 has 16 amino acids. V was trimmed by 1 base and J by 2 bases, leaving 9 bases between them. CDR1 is SGHTA, CDR2 FQGNSA, per germline. In nucleotides, the CDR3 is TGTGCCAGCAGCTTAGAACAGGGACCCTATAATTCACCCCTCCACTTT. It translates to CASSLEQGPYNSPLHF.

The chain joins TRBV10-3 to TRBJ2-5; D remains ambiguous. CDR1 ENHRY and CDR2 SYGVKD come from the germline V gene. The CDR3 has 14 amino acids. V shed 0 bases and J shed 5 bases, with 10 bases lying between them. DNA of the CDR3: TGTGCCATCAGTGAGTCCTCGGCGAAGGAGACCCAGTACTTC. This gives the protein CAISESSAKETQYF.

This clone has just one count. The chain links TRBV6-5 to TRBJ2-3, with 7 bases aligning to TRBD2. Germline CDR1 reads MNHEY; CDR2 reads SVGAGI. The CDR3 runs 16 residues. V lost 2 bases and J lost 1; bases outside the gene matches: 6. Here the CDR3 reads CASSYGGGGGTDTQYF. CDR3 DNA sequence: TGTGCCAGCAGTTACGGCGGGGGAGGTGGCACAGATACGCAGTATTTT.

The V call is TRBV5-6, the J call TRBJ2-3; D is ambiguous. The CDR3 has 13 amino acids. V was shortened by 0 bases and J by 0 bases, with 2 bases between the two germline ends. CDR1 is SGHDT and CDR2 is YYEEEE in the germline V gene. The DNA for the CDR3 is TGTGCCAGCAGCTTGGGCAGCACAGATACGCAGTATTTT. Amino acid sequence: CASSLGSTDTQYF.

This chain uses TRBV7-9 with TRBJ2-5; tentatively, D is TRBD1 or TRBD2 (5 bases each). The CDR3 is 16 residues long. CDR1 SEHNR and CDR2 FQNEAQ come from the germline V gene (reference sequence). V lost 1 base to trimming and J lost 1 base, with 13 bases between them. The CDR3 DNA is TGTGCCAGCAGCTTAGTCCCGGCAGGGACCCAAGAGACCCAGTACTTC. Translated: CASSLVPAGTQETQYF.

The rearrangement uses TRBV9 and TRBJ1-1; 11 bases match TRBD1. Germline values: CDR1 SGDLS, CDR2 YYNGEE. J gave up 0 bases and V 4 bases, and 8 bases lay outside the gene matches. CDR3 length: 17 residues. The CDR3 DNA sequence: TGTGCCAGCAGCCCTCGCGGGACAGGGGGTGTGAACACTGAAGCTTTCTTT. Amino acid sequence: CASSPRGTGGVNTEAFF.

This clone was counted only a few times. The chain is built from TRBV28 and TRBJ1-5, with D possibly matching TRBD1 (6 bases). Germline CDR1 reads MDHEN; CDR2 reads SYDVKM. V lost 3 bases and J 0 bases, leaving 12 bases between the germline ends. The CDR3 runs to 16 residues. The CDR3 spells CASSFPQGHSNQPQHF. Written as DNA, the CDR3 is TGTGCCAGCAGTTTCCCCCAGGGGCATAGCAATCAGCCCCAGCATTTT.

The CDR3 region has the DNA TGTGCCAGCAGTGATACAGGGAGGGTCGATGGCTACACCTTC. It translates to CASSDTGRVDGYTF. The chain uses TRBV25-1 and TRBJ1-2; D may be TRBD1 (6 bases). The CDR3 spans 14 residues. V lost 3 bases, J lost 6 bases, and 14 bases lay in between. The germline V gene has CDR1 MGHDK and CDR2 SYGVNS.

The genes are TRBV7-9 and TRBJ1-2; 8 nucleotides agree with TRBD1. The CDR3 sequence is 13 residues long. Unmatched junction bases numbered 2, after V lost 4 bases and J lost 4 bases. The germline V gene has CDR1 SEHNR and CDR2 FQNEAQ (reference sequence). The CDR3 DNA sequence: TGTGCCAGCAGCTACAGGGGGAGCTATGGCTACACCTTC. Its protein product is CASSYRGSYGYTF.

V gene TRBV5-4 combines with J gene TRBJ2-2; D is unresolved. This CDR3 is built from 12 residues. Germline V lookup: CDR1 SGHNT, CDR2 YYREEE (reference sequence). V lost 2 bases and J 3 bases, leaving 2 bases between the germline ends. The CDR3 sequence: CASSFDTGELFF. Here the CDR3 DNA reads TGTGCCAGCAGCTTCGACACCGGGGAGCTGTTTTTT.

The rearrangement links TRBV5-6 to TRBJ1-2; D gene unclear. Germline V gene lookup returns CDR1 SGHDT and CDR2 YYEEEE. V lost 1 base and J lost 6, with 4 bases in between. The CDR3 consists of 11 residues. Here the CDR3 reads CASSLWDGYTF. The DNA for the CDR3 is TGTGCCAGCAGCTTGTGGGATGGCTACACCTTC. The full variable domain, in which reference TRBV5-6 and TRBJ1-2 provide the parts outside the CDR3, is DAGVTQSPTHLIKTRGQQVTLRCSPKSGHDTVSWYQQALGQGPQFIFQYYEEEERQRGNFPDRFSGHQFPNYSSELNVNALLLGDSALYLCASSLWDGYTFGSGTRLTVV.

V is TRBV6-5 and J is TRBJ1-1; D gene ambiguous. CDR1 MNHEY and CDR2 SVGAGI come from the germline V gene. The CDR3 is made up of 14 amino acids. The V and J ends lost 2 bases and 1 base respectively, with 8 bases between them. The CDR3 reads CASSYAPWNTEAFF. The CDR3 bases are TGTGCCAGCAGTTACGCCCCTTGGAACACTGAAGCTTTCTTT.

The chain combines TRBV6-6 with TRBJ1-5; no clear D gene. The V and J ends lost 5 bases and 1 base respectively, with 9 bases between them. Germline assignment: CDR1 MNHNY and CDR2 SVGAGI (reference sequence). The CDR3 contains 14 residues. This chain's CDR3 is CASSTTPSNQPQHF. The DNA of the CDR3 is TGTGCCAGCAGTACGACACCAAGCAATCAGCCCCAGCATTTT.

V and J are TRBV6-5 and TRBJ2-1, with D perhaps given as TRBD1 or TRBD2 (8 bases each). V was clipped by 6 bases and J by 8 bases, with 20 bases between them. The V gene's germline CDR1 is MNHEY and CDR2 SVGAGI. This CDR3 has 15 amino acids. This chain's CDR3 is CASRYRGTSNHEQFF. The CDR3, as DNA: TGTGCCAGCAGGTACAGGGGGACTAGTAACCATGAGCAGTTCTTC.

The chain has TRBV5-1 and TRBJ2-1, with 16 positions matching TRBD2. Looked up from germline, CDR1 is SGHRS and CDR2 is YFSETQ. The CDR3 loop spans 18 amino acids. The ends lost 4 bases at V and 3 bases at J; junction bases unmatched: 7. CDR3 region: CASSTGLAGGPLYNEQFF. DNA for the CDR3: TGCGCCAGCAGCACGGGACTAGCGGGAGGGCCTCTCTACAATGAGCAGTTCTTC.

This chain joins TRBV6-5 and TRBJ2-7; tentative D call: TRBD1 (5 bases). V shed 5 bases and J shed 4 bases, with 15 bases lying between them. This CDR3 is 14 amino acids long. Germline V gene data show CDR1 as MNHEY and CDR2 as SVGAGI. CDR3 sequence reads: CASSPRAGKYEQYF. The DNA for the CDR3 is TGTGCCAGCAGTCCCCGGGCAGGGAAATACGAGCAGTACTTC.

The rearrangement links TRBV19 to TRBJ1-5; D gene ambiguous. V was pared by 1 base and J by 0 bases, with 7 bases between. This CDR3 region has 15 residues. Germline V CDR1 and CDR2: LNHDA, SQIVND (reference sequence). CDR3 residues: CASSIVWFSNQPQHF. The CDR3 DNA is TGTGCCAGTAGTATAGTCTGGTTTAGCAATCAGCCCCAGCATTTT.

The chain employs TRBV11-3 and TRBJ2-1; TRBD1 aligns across 11 bases. Germline CDR1 and CDR2: SGHNT and YENEEA. The CDR3 consists of 14 residues. Trimming removed 2 bases from V and 8 bases from J; junction bases left unmatched: 2. Here the CDR3 reads CASSLLGQGDEQFF. As DNA, the CDR3 is TGTGCCAGCAGCTTACTGGGACAGGGGGATGAGCAGTTCTTC.

The chain has TRBV28 and TRBJ1-4, with D perhaps TRBD1 (5 bases). The V gene's germline CDR1 is MDHEN and CDR2 SYDVKM. CDR3 length: 16 amino acids. The V gene lost 2 bases and the J gene lost 3 bases, with 13 bases spanning the gap. The CDR3, as DNA: TGTGCCAGCAGTTTACCATACGGGACTTCTAATGAAAAACTGTTTTTT. It codes for CASSLPYGTSNEKLFF.

This chain links TRBV19 with TRBJ2-7, with D possibly TRBD1 on 6 matching bases. V was clipped by 8 bases and J by 1 base, with 21 bases between them. CDR1 and CDR2 from the germline V gene are LNHDA and SQIVND (reference sequence). The CDR3 has 16 residues. CDR3 protein: CASSRAGAARSYEQYF. DNA for the CDR3: TGTGCCAGTTCGCGAGCAGGGGCAGCTCGATCCTACGAGCAGTACTTC.